Given below is one TCR beta chain in context. These data come from a study of blood T cell repertoires in COVID-19. Study context: T cells, B-cell-depleted T cells, or PBMCs provided the cDNA or gDNA that served as material.

In the authors' methods: Amplification of reference gene primers provided the estimated nucleated cell counts. This table comes from immunoSEQ multiplex PCR, and its TCRdb copy is limited to in-frame clones, with some not included. The V and J calls and clone size are taken from that table; D and trimming were inferred from the DNA. There are about 160,000 clones in the sample; more than 80% occur only once, and under 2% lies in the top ten. Seattle-derived patients entered the study during active infection and were followed longitudinally. Looked up from germline, CDR1 is MNHEY and CDR2 is SMNVEV (reference sequence). V lost 4 bases, J lost 7 bases, and 1 base stayed unmatched. The CDR3 extends over 14 amino acids.

This sequence joins TRBV27 and TRBJ1-6, with 10 bases that match TRBD1. Sequences were obtained from peripheral blood. The clonotype comes from a woman aged 60-75 years with COVID-19, enrolled during active disease. The CDR3 is CASSWGQGNSPLHF. DNA for the CDR3: TGTGCCAGCAGTTGGGGACAGGGGAATTCACCCCTCCACTTT.